This T cell receptor beta chain was documented in a study of control samples from healthy donors and cancer patients. V was pared by 0 bases and J by 10 bases, with 23 bases between. Germline values: CDR1 SGHRS, CDR2 YFSETQ. This CDR3 has 17 amino acids. Some clones are missing from TCRdb's copy, which holds only in-frame ones; the method was immunoSEQ multiplex PCR. This sample has approximately 79,000 clones; 89% occur once, and the top ten carry 7.2%. The source material was blood. The clonotype was recovered from a man between 45 and 60 years old in good health. This rearrangement joins TRBV5-1 to TRBJ2-1; D ambiguous. The CDR3 here is CASSLAILVATKTEQFF. The CDR3, as DNA: TGCGCCAGCAGCTTGGCCATTTTAGTAGCTACAAAAACGGAGCAGTTCTTC.